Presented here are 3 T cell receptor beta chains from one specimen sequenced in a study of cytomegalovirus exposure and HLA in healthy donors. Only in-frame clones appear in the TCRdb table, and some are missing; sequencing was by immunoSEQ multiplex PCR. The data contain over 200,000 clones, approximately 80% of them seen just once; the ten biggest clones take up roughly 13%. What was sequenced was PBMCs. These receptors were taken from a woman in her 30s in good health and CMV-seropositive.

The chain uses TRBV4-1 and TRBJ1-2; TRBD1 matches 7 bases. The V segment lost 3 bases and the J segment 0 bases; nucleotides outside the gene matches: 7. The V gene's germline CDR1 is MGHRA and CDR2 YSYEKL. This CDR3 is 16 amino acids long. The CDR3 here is CASSQRGQGANYGYTF. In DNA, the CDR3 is TGCGCCAGCAGCCAGAGAGGGCAGGGGGCTAACTATGGCTACACCTTC.

The CDR3 region is CASSLQTSGSYNEQFF. CDR3 DNA: TGTGCCAGCAGCTTACAGACTAGCGGGTCCTACAATGAGCAGTTCTTC. The V and J genes are TRBV7-8 and TRBJ2-1; 10 bases line up with TRBD2. V was pared by 2 bases and J by 1 base, with 2 bases of the junction left unmatched. The germline CDR1 and CDR2 sequences are SGHVS and FQNEAQ. The CDR3 loop spans 16 amino acids.

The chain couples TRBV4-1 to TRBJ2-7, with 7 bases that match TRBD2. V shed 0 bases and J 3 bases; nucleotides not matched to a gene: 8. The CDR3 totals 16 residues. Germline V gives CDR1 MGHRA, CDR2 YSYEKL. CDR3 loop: CASSQEGEPSGYEQYF. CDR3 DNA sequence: TGCGCCAGCAGCCAAGAAGGTGAGCCTAGCGGCTACGAGCAGTACTTC.